This TCR beta chain was identified in a study of cytomegalovirus exposure and HLA in healthy donors. Generated by immunoSEQ multiplex PCR, the TCRdb table keeps only in-frame clones and is missing some. The repertoire holds about 73,000 clones, with 70% to 90% as singletons. A single count supports this clone. Sequencing used PBMCs. The receptor was derived from a woman between 18 and 30 years old in good health and CMV-seropositive.

CDR3 in amino acids: CASSVAGTSGASSYNEQFF. The CDR3 DNA reads TGTGCCAGCAGCGTAGCTGGGACTAGCGGTGCGAGCTCCTACAATGAGCAGTTCTTC. The chain couples TRBV9 to TRBJ2-1, with 11 bases fitting TRBD2. Germline CDR1 and CDR2: SGDLS and YYNGEE. The ends lost 0 bases at V and 0 bases at J; junction bases unmatched: 8. CDR3 length equals 19 residues.